These 24 T cell receptor beta chains were all obtained from the same sample, sequenced in a study of blood T cell repertoires in COVID-19. Clones were sequenced by immunoSEQ multiplex PCR, and TCRdb holds only the in-frame ones, with some missing. The sample records approximately 100,000 clones, about 89% being singletons. Sequencing used peripheral blood. The receptors originated from a human donor with acute or convalescent COVID-19. The donor label of this sample is uncertain.

This clone is a singleton in its sample. This specimen includes other DNA sequences encoding the same CDR3. This chain joins TRBV5-1 and TRBJ2-1, with a possible D match to TRBD1 (6 bases). This CDR3 is built from 16 residues. With 0 bases removed from V and 3 bases from J, the gap between germline ends came to 13 bases. Germline V gene sequence: CDR1 SGHRS, CDR2 YFSETQ. In DNA, the CDR3 is TGCGCCAGCAGCTTGGCTGCAGGGGTTTTCTACAATGAGCAGTTCTTC. Translating it yields CASSLAAGVFYNEQFF.

This chain joins TRBV28 and TRBJ2-1; 10 bases agree with TRBD2. The CDR3 runs to 15 residues. V gave up 6 bases and J gave up 2 bases; unmatched junction bases: 4. The germline CDR1 and CDR2 sequences are MDHEN and SYDVKM. This chain's CDR3 is CASSRTSGPYNEQFF. The CDR3 nucleotides read TGTGCCAGCAGCAGGACTAGCGGTCCCTACAATGAGCAGTTCTTC.

The chain combines TRBV28 with TRBJ1-1; perhaps TRBD1 as D (6 bases). CDR1 is MDHEN and CDR2 is SYDVKM in the germline V gene. Deletions cut 3 bases from V and 2 bases from J, with 10 bases between. The CDR3 length is 14 residues. CDR3 loop: CASSFVTGNTEAFF. In nucleotides, the CDR3 is TGTGCCAGCAGTTTCGTGACAGGAAACACTGAAGCTTTCTTT.

This clone was picked up a small number of times. This chain's CDR3 is CASSVTRETQYF. In DNA, the CDR3 is TGTGCCAGCAGTGTGACTAGAGAGACCCAGTACTTC. The gene calls are TRBV2 and TRBJ2-5; tentatively, D is TRBD2 (6 bases). Germline CDR1 SNHLY, CDR2 FYNNEI. Deletions cut 4 bases from V and 4 bases from J, with 7 bases between. The CDR3 runs to 12 residues. The entire variable domain, with the rest obtained from reference TRBV2 and TRBJ2-5, is as follows: EPEVTQTPSHQVTQMGQEVILRCVPISNHLYFYWYRQILGQKVEFLVSFYNNEISEKSEIFDDQFSVERPDGSNFTLKIRSTKLEDSAMYFCASSVTRETQYFGPGTRLLVL.

The J gene is TRBJ1-6, the V gene TRBV9, with 7 bases aligning to TRBD1. Germline V lookup: CDR1 SGDLS, CDR2 YYNGEE. This CDR3 has 15 amino acids. Trimming took 3 bases from V and 7 from J; bases not matched to a gene: 7. The DNA for the CDR3 is TGTGCCAGCAGCGCCCGGGACAGAAAGAATTCACCCCTCCACTTT. It codes for CASSARDRKNSPLHF.

This chain connects TRBV18 to TRBJ1-6; no reliable D call. The V end was cut by 2 bases, the J end by 13 bases, with 18 bases between. Germline assignment: CDR1 KGHSH and CDR2 LQKENI. The CDR3 is 15 residues long. CDR3 sequence (DNA): TGTGCCAGCTCACCAGTGGAGGGCGGTTCGAGTCCCCTCCACTTT. Residues: CASSPVEGGSSPLHF.

The J gene is TRBJ1-5, the V gene TRBV28; D possibly corresponds to TRBD1 (6 bases). Trimming took off 5 bases at V and 2 bases at J, with 13 bases between the two ends. The CDR3 has 15 amino acids. Per the germline V gene, CDR1 is MDHEN and CDR2 is SYDVKM. The CDR3 nucleotides are TGTGCCAGCAGTAAGGGGGGGCGGGGCAATCAGCCCCAGCATTTT. Translation: CASSKGGRGNQPQHF. The full variable domain, in which reference TRBV28 and TRBJ1-5 provide the parts outside the CDR3, is DVKVTQSSRYLVKRTGEKVFLECVQDMDHENMFWYRQDPGLGLRLIYFSYDVKMKEKGDIPEGYSVSREKKERFSLILESASTNQTSMYLCASSKGGRGNQPQHFGDGTRLSIL.

The chain couples TRBV12-3 or TRBV12-4 to TRBJ1-2, with D possibly matching TRBD1 (5 bases). V was shortened by 3 bases and J by 7 bases, with 9 bases between the two germline ends. CDR3 size: 12 residues. The CDR3 DNA sequence: TGTGCCAGCAGTTTCCCGGGGGGTGGCTACACCTTC. This codes for CASSFPGGGYTF.

V is TRBV7-9 and J is TRBJ1-2; D not certain. Germline CDR1 SEHNR, CDR2 FQNEAQ (reference sequence). The CDR3 sequence is 13 residues long. The germline V and J ends were trimmed by 5 bases and 3 bases, with 10 bases remaining between them. The CDR3 is CASSLYLDYGYTF. In nucleotides, the CDR3 is TGTGCCAGCAGCCTGTACTTAGACTATGGCTACACCTTC.

This chain connects TRBV10-3 to TRBJ2-7, with 12 bases identical to TRBD2. CDR1 is ENHRY and CDR2 is SYGVKD in the germline V gene. V was clipped by 0 bases and J by 7 bases; unmatched bases: 4. The CDR3 is 15 amino acids. The CDR3 here is CAISESEGLAGEQYF. CDR3 DNA sequence: TGTGCCATCAGTGAGTCCGAAGGACTAGCGGGAGAGCAGTACTTC.

The chain is built from TRBV7-9 and TRBJ2-7; no definite D call. Looked up from germline, CDR1 is SEHNR and CDR2 is FQNEAQ (reference sequence). The CDR3 is made up of 14 amino acids. V gave up 3 bases and J gave up 5 bases, with 14 bases separating them. CDR3 residues: CASSFSARGNEQYF. CDR3 bases: TGTGCCAGCAGCTTTTCCGCTAGAGGTAACGAGCAGTACTTC.

V is TRBV4-1 and J is TRBJ1-2; 7 nucleotides agree with TRBD1. This CDR3 has 16 residues. Germline lookup yields CDR1 MGHRA and CDR2 YSYEKL. V trimming: 4 bases; J trimming: 4 bases; junction bases outside the gene matches: 12. The CDR3 reads CASSPNLDRASYGYTF. The CDR3 DNA is TGCGCCAGCAGCCCCAACCTCGACAGGGCGAGCTATGGCTACACCTTC.

This clone was seen once. CDR3 sequence reads: CASSFLERRDTQYF. The DNA for the CDR3 is TGTGCCAGCAGCTTCCTAGAGCGGAGGGATACGCAGTATTTT. J is TRBJ2-3 and V is TRBV7-9; perhaps TRBD2 as D (5 bases). The V end was cut by 3 bases, the J end by 6 bases, with 13 bases between. The CDR3 is made up of 14 amino acids. Germline assignment: CDR1 SEHNR and CDR2 FQNEAQ (reference sequence).

The chain links TRBV7-3 to TRBJ2-3, with 10 bases lining up with TRBD2. The CDR3 extends over 16 amino acids. The germline gives CDR1 SGHTA, CDR2 FQGTGA. Germline trimming cut 3 bases from V and 5 bases from J; bases unmatched to any gene: 8. DNA for the CDR3: TGTGCCAGCAGCTTCTCTAGCGGGGGTAGTCTAGATACGCAGTATTTT. This translates into CASSFSSGGSLDTQYF.

This chain uses TRBV12-3 or TRBV12-4 with TRBJ1-2; D is possibly TRBD1 (5 bases). This CDR3 is built from 13 residues. V was clipped by 1 base and J by 8 bases, with 11 bases between them. Here the CDR3 DNA reads TGTGCCAGCAGTTTAGGGGGCCCCTACGGCTACACCTTC. Protein product: CASSLGGPYGYTF.

The chain links TRBV24-1 to TRBJ2-1, with 9 bases aligning to TRBD1. Germline assignment: CDR1 KGHDR and CDR2 SFDVKD. V gave up 4 bases and J gave up 4 bases; unmatched junction bases: 10. This CDR3 region has 17 residues. The CDR3 loop is CATSDQTGGRVYNEQFF. Here the CDR3 DNA reads TGTGCCACCAGTGACCAGACAGGGGGAAGGGTATACAATGAGCAGTTCTTC.

V is TRBV6-2 or TRBV6-3 and J is TRBJ2-5, with 10 bases that match TRBD2. With V trimmed by 2 bases and J by 5 bases, 5 bases remained unmatched. The CDR3 contains 15 residues. The germline CDR1 and CDR2 sequences are MNHEY and SVGEGT. CDR3: CASSYAAGGPETQYF. CDR3 nucleotide sequence: TGTGCCAGCAGTTACGCAGCGGGGGGGCCGGAGACCCAGTACTTC.

This chain uses TRBV9 with TRBJ2-2; 13 nucleotides line up with TRBD2. Trimming cost V 4 bases and J 7 bases; bases outside gene matches: 10. Germline loops: CDR1 SGDLS, CDR2 YYNGEE. The CDR3 length is 17 residues. The chain's CDR3 is CASSPRTSGGGDGELFF. The CDR3 DNA sequence: TGTGCCAGCAGCCCGCGGACTAGCGGGGGTGGGGACGGGGAGCTGTTTTTT.

Only a few counts were recorded for this clone. V gene TRBV27 combines with J gene TRBJ2-1; D ambiguous. This CDR3 spans 15 amino acids. V dropped 6 bases and J dropped 8 bases, with 20 bases sitting between them. Germline lookup yields CDR1 MNHEY and CDR2 SMNVEV (reference sequence). CDR3 DNA sequence: TGTGCCAGCAGGCATTTACGACCAGGCTATTATGAGCAGTTCTTC. The encoded protein is CASRHLRPGYYEQFF.

The V and J genes are TRBV29-1 and TRBJ1-1, with D possibly TRBD1 on 5 matching bases. CDR3 length: 13 residues. Germline loops: CDR1 SQVTM, CDR2 ANQGSEA. V lost 7 bases and J lost 1, with 13 bases in between. The CDR3 coding sequence is TGCAGCGGAGTCAGGGTAGCGAACACTGAAGCTTTCTTT. Amino acid sequence: CSGVRVANTEAFF.

The chain couples TRBV28 to TRBJ2-7; TRBD1 matches at 10 bases. The germline gives CDR1 MDHEN, CDR2 SYDVKM. The CDR3 extends over 15 amino acids. The trim removed 6 bases at V and 2 bases at J, leaving 7 bases unmatched. The CDR3, as DNA: TGTGCCAGCAGACAACAGGGACAGGGGACCTACGAGCAGTACTTC. Translating it yields CASRQQGQGTYEQYF.

The chain's CDR3 is CASSLWAGGTGELFF. In DNA form, the CDR3 reads TGTGCCAGCAGTTTATGGGCGGGAGGGACCGGGGAGCTGTTTTTT. The chain carries TRBV28 and TRBJ2-2, with TRBD2 identical over 9 bases. This CDR3 contains 15 residues. From germline, CDR1 is MDHEN and CDR2 SYDVKM. V shed 0 bases and J 5 bases; nucleotides not matched to a gene: 1.

V usage is TRBV18 and J usage is TRBJ2-2; the D is unclear. Germline assignment: CDR1 KGHSH and CDR2 LQKENI. The CDR3 loop spans 14 amino acids. V gave up 3 bases and J gave up 1 base, with 6 bases separating them. CDR3 amino acids: CASSPTQNTGELFF. CDR3 DNA: TGTGCCAGCTCACCGACTCAGAACACCGGGGAGCTGTTTTTT.

The chain employs TRBV6-1 and TRBJ1-2; D gene ambiguous. The CDR3 consists of 15 residues. Trimming removed 2 bases at V and 8 bases at J, with 18 bases between. Per germline, CDR1 MNHNS and CDR2 SASEGT. CDR3 amino acids: CASSELRRRAGGYTF. CDR3 DNA sequence: TGTGCCAGCAGTGAACTCCGACGACGAGCGGGGGGCTACACCTTC.